The 3 T cell receptor beta chains listed next were all sequenced from one sample in a study of T cell responses to AZD1222 COVID-19 vaccine. The assay was immunoSEQ multiplex PCR, and TCRdb's table has in-frame clones only and misses some. The data contain more than 150,000 clones, nearly 95% of them seen just once; the ten biggest clones take up approximately 1.8%. The specimen comprised peripheral blood, sampled 28 days after the second AZD1222 dose. These receptor sequences come from an adult who received the AZD1222 COVID-19 vaccine.

The chain is built from TRBV19 and TRBJ1-1, with 9 bases lining up with TRBD1. The CDR3 loop spans 15 amino acids. Germline lookup yields CDR1 LNHDA and CDR2 SQIVND (reference sequence). The junction had 6 bases not matched to a gene; V was cut back by 4 bases and J by 3 bases. CDR3 nucleotides: TGTGCCAGTAGTAACCGACAGGGGGGGGACACTGAAGCTTTCTTT. Translated: CASSNRQGGDTEAFF.

The chain carries TRBV5-1 and TRBJ2-1; the match to TRBD2 covers 8 bases. Germline assignment: CDR1 SGHRS and CDR2 YFSETQ. Losses at the gene ends were 0 bases for V and 7 bases for J; bases not matched to a gene: 6. The CDR3 is 15 amino acids. The CDR3 region is CASSLEAGLGNEQFF. The CDR3 DNA reads as TGCGCCAGCAGCTTGGAGGCGGGACTAGGTAATGAGCAGTTCTTC.

The chain combines TRBV11-3 with TRBJ2-3; 7 positions agree with TRBD2. The CDR3 loop spans 13 amino acids. In germline, CDR1 is SGHNT, CDR2 YENEEA. After removal of 7 bases from V and 0 bases from J, the junction contained 1 base not matched to a gene. The CDR3 DNA reads TGTGCCAGCATGGGAGGGAGCACAGATACGCAGTATTTT. It translates to CASMGGSTDTQYF.